This T cell receptor (beta chain) emerged from a study of shared T cell receptors in the human thymus. CDR1 and CDR2 (germline): MGHRA, YSYEKL. V was pared by 4 bases and J by 0 bases, with 11 bases of the junction left unmatched. The CDR3 runs to 19 residues. Produced via immunoSEQ multiplex PCR; TCRdb's table is partial and in-frame only. The repertoire has more than 550,000 clones, roughly 86% of them found once; the top ten carry 0.0094%. This sample was also put to use in a study of human thymus T cells. According to that study: The sample donors, healthy Finnish infants, were having corrective surgery for congenital heart defects. Corrective cardiac operations yielded the resected thymus tissue. Seemingly biased V and J gene usage marked thymic and blood repertoires. There were highly overlapping thymic repertoires among unrelated individuals, as related research reported.

The sequence came from a boy younger than two with a congenital heart defect. The rearrangement joins TRBV4-1 to TRBJ2-3, with 12 bases aligning to TRBD2. Sequencing was done on a sample of thymocytes. The CDR3 nucleotides read TGCGCCAGCAGCCGAAGGAGACTAGCGGGAGATCTGAGCACAGATACGCAGTATTTT. As protein: CASSRRRLAGDLSTDTQYF.